This TCR beta chain appears in the sequencing data of a study of shared clonotypes between healthy human individuals. Broader study findings: With few donors, the genetic and exposure-history diversity represented was limited.

CD45RO negativity and positive selection for CCR7 defined naive CD8 cells, a population that excluded terminally differentiated effector memory CD45RA+ cells. As for this clone: Its cognate antigen is unknown.

Each replicate PCR on the sorted subsets used about 0.2 ug DNA (around 31,000 T cell genomes). Assay: immunoSEQ multiplex PCR; the TCRdb copy retains only in-frame clones and omits some. The data hold about 870,000 clones, with approximately 92% observed a single time. The source material was naive CD8+ T cells sorted from blood. The TCR comes from a man younger than 40 in good health.

The CDR3 nucleotides read TGTGCCAGCAGCCTCGGTCCGGGACAGGGCTCCTACGAGCAGTACTTC. Translation: CASSLGPGQGSYEQYF. The genes are TRBV5-4 and TRBJ2-7; 9 nucleotides match TRBD1. The V gene end was trimmed by 4 bases and the J gene end by 0 bases; junction bases not matched to a gene: 8. CDR1 and CDR2 (germline): SGHNT, YYREEE (reference sequence). The CDR3 covers 16 residues.